This TCR beta chain was recorded in a study of vaccination effects on CD4 cells after COVID-19. Study-wide findings and caveats: Infection- and vaccine-induced clones contracted markedly late after vaccination.

Sequencing was performed with immunoSEQ multiplex PCR; in TCRdb, only in-frame clones are kept and a portion is missing. This repertoire shows approximately 16,000 clones, over 70% found once; its top ten account for approximately 25%. Comment on this clone: Its antigen is not identified.

Ahead of sequencing, the ViraFEST assay grew antigen-specific CD4+ T cells using viral peptide pools. Scientists isolated CD4+ T cells after an approximately 9-day culture period ended. This individual contracted SARS-CoV-2 between March and December 2020, as verified by PCR. Each participant was administered two doses of either the BNT162b2 or the mRNA-1273 vaccine. The receptor's source is a human donor who had a prior SARS-CoV-2 infection. The material was CD4+ T cells from PBMCs cultured with HCoV-NL63 spike peptides, obtained after COVID-19 vaccination.

The CDR3 is CASSLIPSNEQFF. For the CDR3, the DNA is TGCGCCAGCAGCTTGATCCCTTCGAATGAGCAGTTCTTC. This sequence joins TRBV5-1 and TRBJ2-1; no definite D call. V dropped 1 base and J dropped 7 bases, with 9 bases sitting between them. Germline V lookup: CDR1 SGHRS, CDR2 YFSETQ. CDR3 length: 13 amino acids.